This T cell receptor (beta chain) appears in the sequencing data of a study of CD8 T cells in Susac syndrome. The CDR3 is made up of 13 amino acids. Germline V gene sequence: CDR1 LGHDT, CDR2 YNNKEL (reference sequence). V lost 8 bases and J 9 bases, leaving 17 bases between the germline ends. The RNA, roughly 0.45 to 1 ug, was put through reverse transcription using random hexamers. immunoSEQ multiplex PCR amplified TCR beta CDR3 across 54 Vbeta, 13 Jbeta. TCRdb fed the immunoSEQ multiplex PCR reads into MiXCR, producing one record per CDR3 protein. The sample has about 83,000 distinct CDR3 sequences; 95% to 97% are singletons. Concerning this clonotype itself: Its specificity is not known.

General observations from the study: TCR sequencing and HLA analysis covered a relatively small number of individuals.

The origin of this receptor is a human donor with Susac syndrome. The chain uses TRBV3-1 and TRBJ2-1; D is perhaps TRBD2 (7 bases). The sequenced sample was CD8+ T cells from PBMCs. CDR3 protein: CASADLGGAEQFF. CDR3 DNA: TGTGCCAGCGCAGACCTAGGGGGGGCTGAGCAGTTCTTC.